Reported below is one T cell receptor beta chain. Antigen unknown. The sample originates from a study of OX40 agonist ivuxolimab in advanced cancers. At the level of the study: Earlier anti-PD-1, anti-PD-L1 or anti-CTLA-4 therapy was permitted; over 35% had received some. Study-wide findings and caveats: Some of the lowest clonal expansion was seen in partial responders at 0.1-3.0 mg/kg.

The CDR3 spans 13 residues. Per germline, CDR1 MNHNS and CDR2 SASEGT. V lost 2 bases and J lost 3, with 7 bases in between. The table came from immunoSEQ multiplex PCR; TCRdb's copy has only in-frame clones and leaves some out. The sample lists over 80,000 clones, 90% to 95% occurring once. Sample: CD4+ or CD8+ T cells sorted from blood, taken in a trial of the OX40 agonist ivuxolimab. This TCR was sampled from an adult with an advanced solid tumor such as melanoma, head and neck, liver or kidney cancer. This chain uses TRBV6-1 with TRBJ1-1; D is unresolved. The CDR3 region has the DNA TGTGCCAGCAGTGAAATAGGTGACACTGAAGCTTTCTTT. Translating it yields CASSEIGDTEAFF.